Sequencing of this T cell receptor (beta chain) was carried out in a study of blood T cell repertoires in COVID-19. Study overall: T cells, B-cell-depleted T cells, or PBMCs provided the cDNA or gDNA that served as material.

Germline lookup yields CDR1 WSHSY and CDR2 SAAADI. This CDR3 spans 14 amino acids. V shed 4 bases, J shed 6 bases, and the junction held 8 bases outside the gene matches. The protocol was immunoSEQ multiplex PCR, while the TCRdb copy is restricted to in-frame clones and leaves out a portion. Of about 46,000 clones in the sample, over 70% are singletons; the top ten hold about 16%. The clonotype originates from a human donor in a cohort sampled during active COVID-19. This chain links TRBV10-2 with TRBJ2-7, with 8 bases aligning to TRBD2. The sequenced material came from peripheral blood. The CDR3: CASSVTSVGGEQYF. The DNA for the CDR3 is TGCGCCAGCAGTGTGACTAGCGTCGGAGGCGAGCAGTACTTC.